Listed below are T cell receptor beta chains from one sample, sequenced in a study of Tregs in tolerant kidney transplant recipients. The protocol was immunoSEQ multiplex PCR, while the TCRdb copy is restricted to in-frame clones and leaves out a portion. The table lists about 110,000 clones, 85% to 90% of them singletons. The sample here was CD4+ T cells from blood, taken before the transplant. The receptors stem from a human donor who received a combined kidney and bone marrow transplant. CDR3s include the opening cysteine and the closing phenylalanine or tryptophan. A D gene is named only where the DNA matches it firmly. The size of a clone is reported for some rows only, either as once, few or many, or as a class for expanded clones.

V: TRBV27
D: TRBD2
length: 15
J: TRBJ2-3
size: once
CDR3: CASSLLSGSGGTQYF
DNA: TGTGCCAGCAGTTTACTCAGCGGGAGCGGCGGTACGCAGTATTTT

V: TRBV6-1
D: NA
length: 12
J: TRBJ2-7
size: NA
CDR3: CASSEFGVGQYF
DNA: TGTGCCAGCAGTGAATTCGGAGTCGGGCAGTACTTC

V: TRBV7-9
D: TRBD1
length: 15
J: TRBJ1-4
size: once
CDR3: CASSLSGTGHEKLFF
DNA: TGTGCCAGCAGCTTATCCGGGACAGGGCATGAAAAACTGTTTTTT

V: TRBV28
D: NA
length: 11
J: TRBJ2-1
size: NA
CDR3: CASSFIDKQFF
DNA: TGTGCCAGCAGTTTTATAGACAAGCAGTTCTTC

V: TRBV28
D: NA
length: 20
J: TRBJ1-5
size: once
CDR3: CASSSSRVRAQFSGNQPQHF
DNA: TGTGCCAGCAGTTCCTCCAGGGTTAGGGCCCAATTTAGTGGCAATCAGCCCCAGCATTTT

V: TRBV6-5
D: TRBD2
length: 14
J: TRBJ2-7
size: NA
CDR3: CASSRLAGAGEQYF
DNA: TGTGCCAGCAGTAGACTAGCGGGAGCGGGCGAGCAGTACTTC

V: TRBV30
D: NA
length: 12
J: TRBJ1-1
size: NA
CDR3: CAWTPGYTEAFF
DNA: TGTGCCTGGACCCCGGGGTACACTGAAGCTTTCTTT

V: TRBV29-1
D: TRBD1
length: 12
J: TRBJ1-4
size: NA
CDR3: CSVEMDRGKLFF
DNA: TGCAGCGTTGAAATGGACAGGGGGAAACTGTTTTTT

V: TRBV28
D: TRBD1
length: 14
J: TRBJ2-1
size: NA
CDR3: CASSEDRGRNEQFF
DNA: TGTGCCAGCAGTGAGGACAGGGGGCGAAATGAGCAGTTCTTC

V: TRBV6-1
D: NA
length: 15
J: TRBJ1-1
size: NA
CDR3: CASSRRDTTNTEAFF
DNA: TGTGCCAGCAGTAGACGGGACACGACGAACACTGAAGCTTTCTTT

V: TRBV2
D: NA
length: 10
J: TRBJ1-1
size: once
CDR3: CASRSTGAFF
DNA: TGTGCCAGCCGATCGACGGGAGCTTTCTTT

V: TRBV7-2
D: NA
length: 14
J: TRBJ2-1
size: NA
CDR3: CASSLLGANNEQFF
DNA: TGTGCCAGCAGCCTCCTGGGGGCCAACAATGAGCAGTTCTTC

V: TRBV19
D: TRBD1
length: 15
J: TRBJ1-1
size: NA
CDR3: CASSMRQGDNTEAFF
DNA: TGTGCCAGTAGTATGCGTCAGGGGGATAACACTGAAGCTTTCTTT

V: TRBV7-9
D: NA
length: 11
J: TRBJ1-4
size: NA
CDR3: CASDLNEKLFF
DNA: TGTGCCAGCGACTTAAATGAAAAACTGTTTTTT

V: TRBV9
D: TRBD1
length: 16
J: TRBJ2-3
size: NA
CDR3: CASSPMDRAGTDTQYF
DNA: TGTGCCAGCAGCCCAATGGACAGGGCGGGCACAGATACGCAGTATTTT

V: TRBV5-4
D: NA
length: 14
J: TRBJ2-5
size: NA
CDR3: CASSLDYRQETQYF
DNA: TGTGCCAGCAGCTTGGACTACAGGCAAGAGACCCAGTACTTC

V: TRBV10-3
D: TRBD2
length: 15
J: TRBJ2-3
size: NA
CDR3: CAISTSGGATDTQYF
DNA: TGTGCCATCAGCACTAGCGGGGGGGCGACAGATACGCAGTATTTT

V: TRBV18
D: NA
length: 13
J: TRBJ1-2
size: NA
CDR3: CASSPGRDYGYTF
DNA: TGTGCCAGCTCACCTGGCAGGGACTATGGCTACACCTTC

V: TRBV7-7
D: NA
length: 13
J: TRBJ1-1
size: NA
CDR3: CASSLTGDTEAFF
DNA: TGTGCCAGCAGCTTAACAGGAGACACTGAAGCTTTCTTT

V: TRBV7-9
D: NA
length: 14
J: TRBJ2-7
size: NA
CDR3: CASKKTEPSYEQYF
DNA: TGTGCCAGCAAAAAGACAGAACCCTCCTACGAGCAGTACTTC

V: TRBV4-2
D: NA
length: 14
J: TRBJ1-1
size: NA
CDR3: CASSQGGGFTEAFF
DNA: TGTGCCAGCAGCCAAGGCGGCGGGTTCACTGAAGCTTTCTTT

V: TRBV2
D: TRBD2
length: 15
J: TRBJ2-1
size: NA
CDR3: CASSEGLNAYNEQFF
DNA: TGTGCCAGCAGTGAGGGACTAAACGCCTACAATGAGCAGTTCTTC

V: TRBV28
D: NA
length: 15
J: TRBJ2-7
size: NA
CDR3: CASSLLTTASYEQYF
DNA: TGTGCCAGCAGTTTATTGACAACAGCCTCCTACGAGCAGTACTTC

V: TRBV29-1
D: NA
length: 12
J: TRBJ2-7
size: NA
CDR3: CSVEGWRGEQYF
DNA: TGCAGCGTTGAAGGGTGGCGGGGCGAGCAGTACTTC

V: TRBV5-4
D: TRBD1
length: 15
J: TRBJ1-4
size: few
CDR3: CASSSNGQVNEKLFF
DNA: TGTGCCAGCAGCAGTAACGGACAGGTGAATGAAAAACTGTTTTTT

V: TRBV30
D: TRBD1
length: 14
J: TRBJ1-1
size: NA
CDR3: CAWGDRVANTEAFF
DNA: TGTGCCTGGGGTGACAGGGTAGCCAACACTGAAGCTTTCTTT

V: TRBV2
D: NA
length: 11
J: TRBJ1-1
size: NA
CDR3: CASRLSVEAFF
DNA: TGTGCCAGCCGCCTCAGCGTTGAAGCTTTCTTT